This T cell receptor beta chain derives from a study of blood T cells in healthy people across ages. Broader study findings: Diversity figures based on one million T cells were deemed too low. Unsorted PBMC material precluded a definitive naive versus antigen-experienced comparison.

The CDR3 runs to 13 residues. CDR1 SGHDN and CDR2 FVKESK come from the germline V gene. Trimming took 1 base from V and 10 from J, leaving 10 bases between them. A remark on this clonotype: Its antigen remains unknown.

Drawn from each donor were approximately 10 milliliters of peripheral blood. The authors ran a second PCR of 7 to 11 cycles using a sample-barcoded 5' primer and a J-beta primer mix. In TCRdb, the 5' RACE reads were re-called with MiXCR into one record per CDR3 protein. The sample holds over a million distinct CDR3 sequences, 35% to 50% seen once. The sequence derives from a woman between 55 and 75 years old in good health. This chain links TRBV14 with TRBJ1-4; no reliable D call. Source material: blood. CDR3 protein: CASSQAPGGKLFF. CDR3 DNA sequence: TGTGCCAGCAGCCAAGCGCCGGGAGGAAAACTGTTTTTT.